The present TCR beta chain was sequenced within a study of OX40 agonist ivuxolimab in advanced cancers. This clone was picked up a small number of times. The length of the CDR3 is 14 residues. CDR1 and CDR2 from the germline V gene are LNHNV and YYDKDF (reference sequence). With 8 bases clipped from V and 0 bases from J, the junction kept 4 bases outside the gene matches. Sequenced by immunoSEQ multiplex PCR; TCRdb stores in-frame clones only, minus some. The profile shows roughly 56,000 clones, 82% of them singletons. The starting material was CD4+ or CD8+ T cells sorted from blood, obtained in a trial of the OX40 agonist ivuxolimab. This TCR derives from an adult with an advanced solid tumor such as melanoma, head and neck, liver or kidney cancer. This chain connects TRBV15 to TRBJ2-5; 9 nucleotides line up with TRBD2. The CDR3 protein is CATRGGGYQETQYF. CDR3 bases: TGTGCCACCCGCGGGGGGGGATACCAAGAGACCCAGTACTTC.